This T cell receptor (beta chain) was obtained from a study of T cell changes during pregnancy in multiple sclerosis. Produced via immunoSEQ multiplex PCR; TCRdb's table is partial and in-frame only. The data contain under 70,000 clones, around 92% of them seen just once; the ten biggest clones take up over 2%. CDR1 and CDR2 from the germline V gene are LNHDA and SQIVND (reference sequence). V dropped 0 bases and J dropped 9 bases, with 12 bases sitting between them. The CDR3 totals 14 residues. The J gene is TRBJ2-1, the V gene TRBV19, with a possible D match to TRBD2 (6 bases). This receptor was obtained from a female donor in good health, enrolled as a control in a pregnancy study. The starting material was peripheral blood, obtained in the third trimester of pregnancy. CDR3 nucleotide sequence: TGTGCCAGTAGTATAGAGACTAGTTACGGTGAGCAGTTCTTC. This encodes CASSIETSYGEQFF.